The clone carrying this TCR beta chain was observed at least ten times. Its specificity is not known. Regarding time point: patch test 3, about 24 weeks after DPC sensitization. Treatment meaning: therapeutic diphenylcyclopropenone sensitization with weekly scalp DPC. Ahead of each patch test application, blood was drawn. The entry originates in a study of human T cells and chemical hapten exposure. Study background: DPC (0.01%) was patch tested on the upper back and read at 6 days. Study-wide results and caveats: Against controls, expanded TCRs gave rise to significantly more large CDR3 similarity clusters. After DPC sensitization, TCRs above 1 in 1000 frequency showed no change.

The germline V and J ends were trimmed by 1 base and 7 bases, with 11 bases remaining between them. This CDR3 has 14 amino acids. TCRdb reanalysed the RACE reads using MiXCR and keeps one entry per CDR3 protein. The sample has just under 60,000 distinct CDR3 sequences, about an eighth seen once. This rearrangement joins TRBV12-3 or TRBV12-4 to TRBJ1-5; D call uncertain. This TCR was recovered from a man aged 25 to 40 with alopecia areata. Some clones in this sample may be carry-over from other donors' samples. This material consisted of whole blood, taken in connection with sensitization to the hapten diphenylcyclopropenone (DPC). CDR3 residues: CASSLEAGRQPQHF. The CDR3 DNA reads as TGTGCCAGCAGTTTAGAAGCAGGTCGACAGCCCCAGCATTTT.